One sample yielded the 10 T cell receptor beta chains listed below, sequenced in a study of post-analysis software for immune sequencing data. Researchers reported that TCR beta cDNA libraries carried unique molecular identifiers. One entry per CDR3 protein results from TCRdb running MiXCR on the PCR reads. The table lists about 500,000 distinct CDR3 sequences, roughly 46% of them singletons. General study points: Patients used several TRBV segments, including TRBV5-6, TRBV5-1 and TRBV20-1, more often than controls.

No antigen has been assigned to these receptors. The sample comprised blood. The receptors were sampled from a girl aged 5 to 17 with multiple sclerosis.

The chain couples TRBV27 to TRBJ2-3; the D is unclear. The CDR3 totals 16 residues. CDR1 and CDR2 (germline): MNHEY, SMNVEV (reference sequence). Between the trimmed V and J ends, which lost 2 bases and 2 bases, there was a span of 14 bases. The CDR3 loop reads CASSLAAIPTTDTQYF. CDR3 nucleotides: TGTGCCAGCAGTTTAGCGGCCATTCCTACCACAGATACGCAGTATTTT.

The rearrangement uses TRBV20-1 and TRBJ1-1, with D hard to call. CDR3 size: 10 residues. Looked up from germline, CDR1 is DFQATT and CDR2 is SNEGSKA (reference sequence). V lost 6 bases and J lost 8, with 10 bases in between. The chain's CDR3 is CSATNPEAFF. CDR3 nucleotide sequence: TGCAGTGCGACCAACCCCGAAGCTTTCTTT.

On this clonotype: The junction and the germline gene differ at one end; a read error may be behind it. This chain uses TRBV10-3 with TRBJ2-1, with D hard to call. The CDR3 length is 15 residues. Germline V gene sequence: CDR1 ENHRY, CDR2 SYGVKD. DNA of the CDR3: TGTGCCACCAGTGAGGACGAGAGCTCCTACAATGAGCAGTTCTTC. Residues: CATSEDESSYNEQFF.

The chain employs TRBV6-5 and TRBJ2-5, with 7 nucleotides matching TRBD2. The trim removed 4 bases at V and 9 bases at J, leaving 5 bases unmatched. CDR3 length: 12 amino acids. Germline lookup yields CDR1 MNHEY and CDR2 SVGAGI. CDR3 residues: CASSSYGGAQYF. The CDR3 nucleotides read TGTGCCAGCAGTTCCTATGGGGGGGCCCAGTACTTC.

This clonotype came up a few times. The rearrangement links TRBV27 to TRBJ2-5; 8 positions agree with TRBD1. The J call could be wrong; TRBJ2-7 is a better fit for the DNA end. Germline V gene sequence: CDR1 MNHEY, CDR2 SMNVEV (reference sequence). The CDR3 covers 15 residues. The CDR3 protein is CASSQARGQGYEQYF. CDR3 sequence (DNA): TGTGCCAGCAGCCAAGCCAGGGGGCAGGGTTACGAGCAGTACTTC.

V gene TRBV3-1 combines with J gene TRBJ1-5, with D perhaps matching TRBD1 (6 bases). The CDR3 runs to 13 residues. CDR1 and CDR2 (germline): LGHDT, YNNKEL (reference sequence). With 2 bases removed from V and 7 bases from J, the gap between germline ends came to 9 bases. The CDR3 region is CASSQRGAQPQHF. The CDR3 nucleotides read TGTGCCAGCAGCCAACGGGGGGCGCAGCCCCAGCATTTT.

The chain links TRBV29-1 to TRBJ1-2, with D unresolved. V was pared by 3 bases and J by 5 bases, with 16 bases between. The CDR3 is 14 amino acids. Germline values: CDR1 SQVTM, CDR2 ANQGSEA. The CDR3 bases are TGCAGCGTTGATGGTGGCCAGAGTTCGTATGGCTACACCTTC. It yields the protein CSVDGGQSSYGYTF.

The chain employs TRBV2 and TRBJ1-2, with D uncertain. This CDR3 has 11 residues. V was pared by 8 bases and J by 5 bases, with 9 bases between. The V gene's germline CDR1 is SNHLY and CDR2 FYNNEI. CDR3 sequence (DNA): TGTGCCAGCCCGGGAGATTATGGCTACACCTTC. It specifies CASPGDYGYTF.

This clonotype was seen a handful of times. The chain joins TRBV12-3 or TRBV12-4 to TRBJ2-3; 7 bases agree with TRBD2. The CDR3 contains 14 residues. Trimming at V came to 4 bases and at J to 2 bases, leaving 3 bases not matched to a gene. The CDR3 DNA reads TGTGCCAGCAGTTACCGGGGGGTCACAGATACGCAGTATTTT. This codes for CASSYRGVTDTQYF.

This chain links TRBV7-9 with TRBJ2-7; D remains ambiguous. The CDR3 covers 14 residues. CDR1 SEHNR and CDR2 FQNEAQ come from the germline V gene (reference sequence). The V and J ends lost 3 bases and 3 bases respectively, with 12 bases between them. CDR3 DNA sequence: TGTGCCAGCAGCTTTTCTGACAAAAGCTACGAGCAGTACTTC. The encoded protein is CASSFSDKSYEQYF.